The 27 T cell receptor beta chains given below trace back to one sample, sequenced in a study of Graves' ophthalmopathy and Graves' hyperthyroidism. TCR beta CDR3 amplification used RNA transcripts. HTBI primers primed a first-round RT-PCR, and a second-round multiplex PCR followed. TCRdb re-analysed the multiplex PCR reads in MiXCR, keeping a single row per CDR3 protein. The data contain 200,000 to 250,000 distinct CDR3 sequences, 20% to 25% of them singletons. Specimen: peripheral blood. The receptors come from a woman aged 45 to 65 with Graves' ophthalmopathy.

V and J are TRBV27 and TRBJ1-3; the D gene is possibly TRBD1 (5 bases). CDR1 and CDR2 from the germline V gene are MNHEY and SMNVEV (reference sequence). V shed 8 bases and J shed 6 bases, with 14 bases lying between them. The CDR3 extends over 13 amino acids. CDR3 in amino acids: CASGGGNENTIYF. The CDR3 DNA sequence: TGTGCCAGCGGGGGGGGGAATGAAAACACCATATATTTT.

This clonotype was seen ten or more times. As DNA, the CDR3 is TGTGCCAGCAAGCATTACGGACATGTCGGCTACACCTTC. Its translation is CASKHYGHVGYTF. V is TRBV13 and J is TRBJ1-2; D perhaps matches TRBD1 (5 bases). V was shortened by 7 bases and J by 8 bases, with 17 bases between the two germline ends. Germline CDR1 PRHDT, CDR2 FYEKMQ (reference sequence). CDR3 length equals 13 residues.

V gene TRBV5-1 combines with J gene TRBJ2-2, with D perhaps being TRBD1 or TRBD2 (5 bases each). The CDR3 is made up of 15 amino acids. The germline gives CDR1 SGHRS, CDR2 YFSETQ. V lost 0 bases and J lost 6, with 12 bases in between. CDR3 DNA sequence: TGCGCCAGCAGCTTGGTTCAGGGAGTGGCCGGGGAGCTGTTTTTT. This translates into CASSLVQGVAGELFF.

V usage is TRBV27 and J usage is TRBJ2-7; no clear D. The germline V gene has CDR1 MNHEY and CDR2 SMNVEV (reference sequence). Trimming removed 4 bases at V and 3 bases at J, with 10 bases between. The CDR3 extends over 13 amino acids. The CDR3 DNA reads TGTGCCAGCAGTTCAGACTCTGACTACGAGCAGTACTTC. Residues: CASSSDSDYEQYF.

This clonotype has at least ten counts. This chain connects TRBV29-1 to TRBJ2-5, with D maybe TRBD1 (5 bases). Germline values: CDR1 SQVTM, CDR2 ANQGSEA. V dropped 8 bases and J dropped 1 base, with 17 bases sitting between them. The CDR3 loop spans 14 amino acids. The CDR3 sequence: CSIDQRGGQETQYF. CDR3 sequence (DNA): TGCAGCATAGATCAAAGGGGCGGCCAAGAGACCCAGTACTTC.

The rearrangement joins TRBV27 to TRBJ2-6; D is undetermined. With 5 bases removed from V and 0 bases from J, the gap between germline ends came to 8 bases. CDR1 and CDR2 (germline): MNHEY, SMNVEV (reference sequence). The CDR3 covers 15 residues. In nucleotides, the CDR3 is TGTGCCAGCAGTGCCAGCCTCTCTGGGGCCAACGTCCTGACTTTC. Protein sequence: CASSASLSGANVLTF.

The chain couples TRBV12-3 or TRBV12-4 to TRBJ2-4; D tentatively fits TRBD1 or TRBD2 (5 bases each). V gave up 1 base and J gave up 8 bases, with 15 bases separating them. The CDR3 runs 15 residues. This CDR3 is CASSLDPGTAYIQYF. DNA of the CDR3: TGTGCCAGCAGTTTAGACCCAGGGACGGCGTACATTCAGTACTTC.

This clonotype was seen at least ten times. This chain connects TRBV6-1 to TRBJ2-5; D not resolved. Germline CDR1 MNHNS, CDR2 SASEGT. The CDR3 covers 13 residues. V gave up 4 bases and J gave up 5 bases, with 11 bases separating them. The CDR3 DNA reads TGTGCCAGCAGTGGCGAAGGGCTGGAGACCCAGTACTTC. Translating gives CASSGEGLETQYF.

In this sample, this clonotype turned up a few times. Being one base from a much bigger clone, this may be a read error. This chain joins TRBV28 and TRBJ1-5; 8 bases fit TRBD1. The germline gives CDR1 MDHEN, CDR2 SYDVKM. The CDR3 totals 15 residues. The CDR3 loop is CVSSASGGVGQPQHF. The CDR3 bases are TGTGTCAGCAGTGCCTCAGGGGGCGTTGGTCAGCCCCAGCATTTT.

This clonotype was seen at least ten times. J is TRBJ2-2 and V is TRBV24-1; no firm D call. This CDR3 has 16 amino acids. Germline CDR1 is KGHDR and CDR2 is SFDVKD. Trimming cost V 1 base and J 1 base, with 9 bases left between them. CDR3 in DNA: TGTGCCACCAGTGATTTCGGTTACAAGAACACCGGGGAGCTGTTTTTT. It codes for CATSDFGYKNTGELFF.

At least ten counts were recorded for this clonotype. J is TRBJ1-3 and V is TRBV30; D uncertain. This CDR3 region has 12 residues. The germline V gene has CDR1 GTSNPN and CDR2 SVGIG (reference sequence). Between the trimmed V and J ends, which lost 0 bases and 2 bases, there was a span of 2 bases. The DNA for the CDR3 is TGTGCCTGGAGTGTAGCTGGAAACACCATATATTTT. This encodes CAWSVAGNTIYF.

This clonotype was seen a handful of times. This sequence joins TRBV6-2 or TRBV6-3 and TRBJ2-4, with TRBD2 identical over 8 bases. With V trimmed by 6 bases and J by 5 bases, 3 bases remained unmatched. This CDR3 has 13 residues. CDR1 is MNHEY, CDR2 SVGEGT, per germline. The CDR3 loop reads CASRILAENIQYF. The CDR3 DNA reads as TGTGCCAGCAGGATACTAGCGGAAAACATTCAGTACTTC.

This clonotype was counted many times. The V gene is TRBV19, the J gene TRBJ1-3; D perhaps matches TRBD1 (5 bases). CDR3 length: 15 amino acids. Germline CDR1 reads LNHDA; CDR2 reads SQIVND (reference sequence). Trimming shortened V by 9 bases and J by 6 bases, and 21 bases separated the two germline ends. This CDR3 reads CASSRQSEPLNTIYF. CDR3 DNA: TGTGCCAGCAGCAGACAGAGCGAGCCGCTAAACACCATATATTTT. The full variable domain, in which reference TRBV19 and TRBJ1-3 provide the parts outside the CDR3, is DGGITQSPKYLFRKEGQNVTLSCEQNLNHDAMYWYRQDPGQGLRLIYYSQIVNDFQKGDIAEGYSVSREKKESFPLTVTSAQKNPTAFYLCASSRQSEPLNTIYFGEGSWLTVV.

This clonotype was seen at least ten times. The rearrangement uses TRBV28 and TRBJ2-5; 10 bases are shared with TRBD2. The CDR3 consists of 15 residues. The trim removed 2 bases at V and 6 bases at J, leaving 6 bases unmatched. In germline, CDR1 is MDHEN, CDR2 SYDVKM. CDR3 DNA sequence: TGTGCCAGCAGTTTAGGGCTAGCGGGAGCCAAGACCCAGTACTTC. Translating gives CASSLGLAGAKTQYF.

This clonotype was observed many times. The chain links TRBV11-2 to TRBJ2-7; 14 nucleotides align to TRBD2. There are 15 residues in the CDR3. The J segment lost 3 bases and the V segment lost 6 bases, leaving 4 bases of the junction unmatched. CDR1 and CDR2 from the germline V gene are SGHAT and FQNNGV. CDR3 DNA: TGTGCCAGCAGAACCGGGACTAGCGGGAGCTACGAGCAGTACTTC. Residues: CASRTGTSGSYEQYF. Drawing the rest from reference TRBV11-2 and TRBJ2-7, the complete variable domain is EAGVAQSPRYKIIEKRQSVAFWCNPISGHATLYWYQQILGQGPKLLIQFQNNGVVDDSQLPKDRFSAERLKGVDSTLKIQPAKLEDSAVYLCASRTGTSGSYEQYFGPGTRLTVT.

The chain carries TRBV7-9 and TRBJ2-7; 8 positions agree with TRBD1. The V segment lost 4 bases and the J segment 3 bases; nucleotides outside the gene matches: 8. Germline V gene sequence: CDR1 SEHNR, CDR2 FQNEAQ (reference sequence). The CDR3 totals 15 residues. The CDR3 DNA reads as TGTGCCAGCAGCTCGGGGGTTGGACAGGGCTACGAGCAGTACTTC. It yields the protein CASSSGVGQGYEQYF.

The table lists this clonotype with many counts. The chain joins TRBV5-1 to TRBJ1-3; 8 nucleotides match TRBD1. CDR1 is SGHRS, CDR2 YFSETQ, per germline. The V gene end was trimmed by 4 bases and the J gene end by 8 bases; junction bases not matched to a gene: 2. This CDR3 spans 12 amino acids. The CDR3 is CASSVQGDTIYF. DNA of the CDR3: TGCGCCAGCAGCGTACAGGGGGACACCATATATTTT.

This clonotype was seen ten or more times. V and J are TRBV15 and TRBJ2-5, with no clear D. The CDR3 runs 13 residues. The V gene lost 0 bases and the J gene lost 5 bases, with 7 bases spanning the gap. CDR1 and CDR2 (germline): LNHNV, YYDKDF (reference sequence). The CDR3 DNA sequence: TGTGCCACCAGCAGAGATAGTGGCGAGACCCAGTACTTC. This codes for CATSRDSGETQYF.

This clonotype has only a few counts. Relative to the germline gene, one junction end is altered; a read error may explain this. This chain uses TRBV24-1 with TRBJ1-2; D unclear. Germline lookup yields CDR1 KGHDR and CDR2 SFDVKD. The CDR3 is made up of 13 amino acids. The CDR3 nucleotides are TGTGCCACCAGTGATTCCCGGTGGGGTCCAACGATCTTC. As protein: CATSDSRWGPTIF.

Note on this clonotype: A much larger clone lies one base from this, so it may be a read error. The gene calls are TRBV20-1 and TRBJ2-7, with D possibly matching TRBD2 (5 bases). Germline assignment: CDR1 DFQATT and CDR2 SNEGSKA (reference sequence). The V and J ends lost 6 bases and 5 bases respectively, with 23 bases between them. This CDR3 comprises 15 residues. The chain's CDR3 is CSAPTRALLEDEQYF. In DNA form, the CDR3 reads TGCAGTGCCCCAACTAGGGCCCTCCTAGAGGACGAGCAGTACTTC.

This clonotype was detected many times. The V gene is TRBV7-9, the J gene TRBJ1-1; 9 nucleotides line up with TRBD1. This CDR3 has 13 amino acids. V shed 7 bases, J shed 7 bases, and the junction held 7 bases outside the gene matches. Germline CDR1 reads SEHNR; CDR2 reads FQNEAQ (reference sequence). CDR3 sequence reads: CASTSTGGGEAFF. The CDR3 DNA is TGTGCCAGCACTTCTACAGGGGGCGGTGAAGCTTTCTTT.

The rearrangement uses TRBV7-2 and TRBJ1-1; D remains ambiguous. Trimming shortened V by 1 base and J by 4 bases, and 7 bases separated the two germline ends. The CDR3 contains 13 residues. Germline V gene sequence: CDR1 SGHTA, CDR2 FQGNSA. The CDR3 here is CASSLVASTEAFF. The CDR3 nucleotides are TGTGCCAGCAGCTTAGTCGCCTCCACTGAAGCTTTCTTT.

This clonotype occurred many times. CDR3 nucleotides: TGTGCCAGCAGTTACTCTGGATACAGGGGGCAAAACACTGAAGCTTTCTTT. It is translated as CASSYSGYRGQNTEAFF. The V and J genes are TRBV6-5 and TRBJ1-1, with TRBD1 matching over 9 bases. Germline V gives CDR1 MNHEY, CDR2 SVGAGI. CDR3 length equals 17 residues. The V segment lost 0 bases and the J segment 2 bases; nucleotides outside the gene matches: 7.

The genes are TRBV12-3 or TRBV12-4 and TRBJ1-1; D may be TRBD1 (5 bases). This CDR3 region has 15 residues. V lost 4 bases and J 5 bases, leaving 17 bases between the germline ends. CDR3 protein: CASSYSMDTGTEAFF. Written as DNA, the CDR3 is TGTGCCAGCAGTTACTCGATGGATACAGGTACTGAAGCTTTCTTT.

This clonotype was recorded at least ten times. The J gene is TRBJ2-5, the V gene TRBV6-5; 9 bases fit TRBD2. CDR3 size: 15 residues. Per germline, CDR1 MNHEY and CDR2 SVGAGI. Trimming cost V 7 bases and J 2 bases; bases outside gene matches: 8. The CDR3 is CASTRGGASQETQYF. The CDR3 DNA sequence: TGTGCCAGCACCCGCGGGGGGGCTTCGCAAGAGACCCAGTACTTC.

The table lists this clonotype with many counts. V usage is TRBV30 and J usage is TRBJ2-7; 7 positions agree with TRBD1. Germline trimming cut 2 bases from V and 5 bases from J; bases unmatched to any gene: 12. The germline V gene has CDR1 GTSNPN and CDR2 SVGIG (reference sequence). The CDR3 is 15 residues long. The CDR3 DNA follows: TGTGCCTGGAGTCAAAAGGGCCTTACAGGGGACGAGCAGTACTTC. Protein product: CAWSQKGLTGDEQYF.

In its sample, this clonotype was seen many times. The CDR3 nucleotides read TGCAGTGCTAGAGTAGGGACAGGGACCTATGGCTACACCTTC. It is translated as CSARVGTGTYGYTF. This rearrangement joins TRBV20-1 to TRBJ1-2; 9 nucleotides agree with TRBD1. The V gene end was trimmed by 1 base and the J gene end by 4 bases; junction bases not matched to a gene: 4. Per germline, CDR1 DFQATT and CDR2 SNEGSKA (reference sequence). The CDR3 runs 14 residues.